Reported below is one T cell receptor beta chain. Its antigen is not known. These data are taken from a study of cytomegalovirus exposure and HLA in healthy donors. Study-wide findings and caveats: DRB1 showed the most TCR associations and HLA-C the fewest in a later analysis, as rates varied by HLA locus. The authors considered a cluster of highly shared sequence variants likely to be a sequencing artifact.

The PCR had 60 Vbeta and 13 Jbeta primers. How the authors handled the data: In a later analysis, some 11 million of approximately 81 million unique beta chains occurred in at least two donors. This table comes from immunoSEQ multiplex PCR, and its TCRdb copy is limited to in-frame clones, with some not included. The V and J calls and clone size are taken from that table; D and trimming were inferred from the DNA. The sample shows 20,000 or so clones, over 75% of them seen only once. CDR1 is SGHRS and CDR2 is YFSETQ in the germline V gene. This CDR3 has 15 amino acids. V gave up 3 bases and J gave up 5 bases; unmatched junction bases: 3.

The sequence came from a man aged 55-75 years in good health and CMV-seronegative. This chain links TRBV5-1 with TRBJ1-6; 9 bases map to TRBD1. The sequenced sample was PBMCs. CDR3: CASSSGQGNNSPLHF. The CDR3 DNA sequence: TGCGCCAGCAGCTCGGGACAGGGTAATAATTCACCCCTCCACTTT.